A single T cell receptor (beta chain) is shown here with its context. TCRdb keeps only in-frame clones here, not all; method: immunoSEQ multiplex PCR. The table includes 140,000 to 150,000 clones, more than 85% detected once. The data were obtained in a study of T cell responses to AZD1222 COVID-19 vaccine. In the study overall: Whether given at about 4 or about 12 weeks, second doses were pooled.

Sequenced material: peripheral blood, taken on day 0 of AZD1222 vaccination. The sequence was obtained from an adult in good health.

This CDR3 reads CASSLGLTGEETQYF. The DNA of the CDR3 is TGTGCCAGCAGCTTAGGCCTGACAGGGGAAGAGACCCAGTACTTC. This rearrangement joins TRBV11-3 to TRBJ2-5; 8 bases agree with TRBD1. The CDR3 runs 15 residues. V lost 1 base and J lost 3; bases outside the gene matches: 4. Germline loops: CDR1 SGHNT, CDR2 YENEEA.